Listed below are T cell receptor beta chains from one sample, sequenced in a study of technical replicates of blood from several donors. The data were produced by immunoSEQ multiplex PCR, yet TCRdb's version contains in-frame clones alone and is incomplete. The sample gives about 81,000 clones, roughly four fifths of which show up once; 3% to 5% is in the top ten. The sample was PBMCs. These receptors were obtained from a human donor in good health. Some clones in this sample may be carry-over from other donors' samples. CDR3s include the opening cysteine and the closing phenylalanine or tryptophan. The D gene is left open where the match is weak. Rows may omit the clone size; those that give it use once, few, many or a size class.

clone_size	j_call	d_call	v_call	cdr3_nt	cdr3_aa
-	TRBJ2-3	-	TRBV12-5	TGTGCTAGTGGTCTCCCTGCGGGGAGGACAGATACGCAGTATTTT	CASGLPAGRTDTQYF
-	TRBJ2-1	TRBD1	TRBV9	TGTGCCAGCAGCATCCCCGGGACAGGGGGATATGAGCAGTTCTTC	CASSIPGTGGYEQFF
-	TRBJ1-2	-	TRBV30	TGTGCCTGGAGTTTGGCACAATGGGGCTACACCTTC	CAWSLAQWGYTF
-	TRBJ2-4	-	TRBV6-4	TGTGCCAGCTCCCTGTCCCGGGAAAGGGCCAAAAACATTCAGTACTTC	CASSLSRERAKNIQYF
-	TRBJ2-1	TRBD2	TRBV4-3	TGCGCCAGCAGCCAAGTAGCGGGGTATGAGCAGTTCTTC	CASSQVAGYEQFF
-	TRBJ1-5	-	TRBV30	TGTGCCTGGAGTGTACGGAGTTCTCAGCCCCAGCATTTT	CAWSVRSSQPQHF
-	TRBJ1-1	-	TRBV15	TGTGCCACCAGCAGAGATTATGGCCCTGAAGCTTTCTTT	CATSRDYGPEAFF
-	TRBJ2-5	TRBD2	TRBV7-2	TGTGCCAGCACTAACTCCGGGACTAGGGCGACCCAGTACTTC	CASTNSGTRATQYF
-	TRBJ2-7	-	TRBV27	TGTGCCAGCAGTTTACCTGGAGCTGATGCGCAGTACTTC	CASSLPGADAQYF
-	TRBJ2-7	-	TRBV9	TGTGCCAGCAGCGCAGGAAACGGTGCAGACTACGAGCAGTACTTC	CASSAGNGADYEQYF
-	TRBJ2-1	TRBD2	TRBV6-1	TGTGCCAGCAGCGGGACTACAGATTACAATGAGCAGTTCTTC	CASSGTTDYNEQFF
-	TRBJ2-1	TRBD2	TRBV5-4	TGTGCCAGCAGCTTGGGACTAGCGGATGCCTACAATGAGCAGTTCTTC	CASSLGLADAYNEQFF
-	TRBJ2-5	-	TRBV5-6	TGTGCCAGCAGTTATCAGAGGGAGACCCAGTACTTC	CASSYQRETQYF
-	TRBJ2-5	TRBD2	TRBV30	TGTGCCTGGGGCACTGGGGCGGGGGGCCAAGAGACCCAGTACTTC	CAWGTGAGGQETQYF
-	TRBJ2-1	TRBD2	TRBV4-1	TGCGCCAGCAGCCAAGAAACTAGCGGGACGGTGCAGTTCTTC	CASSQETSGTVQFF
-	TRBJ1-1	-	TRBV6-1	TGTGCCAGCAGTCCCCCGGCAGGTCGGACTGAAGCTTTCTTT	CASSPPAGRTEAFF
-	TRBJ2-7	-	TRBV9	TGTGCCAGCAGCGTAGGGGGTCTCGGGGGTGTCTACGAGCAGTACTTC	CASSVGGLGGVYEQYF
-	TRBJ2-2	-	TRBV11-3	TGTGCCAGCAGCTTAGCCGGGTACGCCGGGGAGCTGTTTTTT	CASSLAGYAGELFF
once	TRBJ2-1	TRBD2	TRBV2	TGTGCCAGCAGTGAACGGACTAGCGAATCCTACAATGAGCAGTTCTTC	CASSERTSESYNEQFF
-	TRBJ2-2	TRBD2	TRBV9	TGTGCCAGCAGCGTAGCGGGAGGCACCGGGGAGCTGTTTTTT	CASSVAGGTGELFF
-	TRBJ2-7	-	TRBV27	TGTGCCAGCAGTTTTTCGGCGGGGGCTCAGAACGAGCAGTACTTC	CASSFSAGAQNEQYF
-	TRBJ1-1	TRBD1	TRBV30	TGTGCCTGGAGGCATAAAGACAGGGGGAACACTGAAGCTTTCTTT	CAWRHKDRGNTEAFF
-	TRBJ2-3	-	TRBV9	TGTGCCGGCAGCGCCTCGGGGATTGTGTTCACAGATACGCAGTATTTT	CAGSASGIVFTDTQYF
-	TRBJ2-7	TRBD1	TRBV19	TGTGCCAGTAGTGACCCCAGGACAGGGGCACCCTACGAGCAGTACTTC	CASSDPRTGAPYEQYF
-	TRBJ1-5	-	TRBV21-1	TGTGCCAGCAGCAAAGGGGGAGTGGGTGAAAAGGTGGCTGGACAGCCCCAGCATTTT	CASSKGGVGEKVAGQPQHF
-	TRBJ2-7	-	TRBV29-1	TGCAGCGGGACATTAGGGGACGAGCAGTACTTC	CSGTLGDEQYF
once	TRBJ1-3	-	TRBV27	TGTGCCAGCAGTTTATCGCGGAGCTCTGGAAACACCATATATTTT	CASSLSRSSGNTIYF
-	TRBJ2-7	-	TRBV6-1	TGTGCCAGCAGTGAGGGAGGATTCTACGAGCAGTACTTC	CASSEGGFYEQYF
-	TRBJ2-3	TRBD2	TRBV9	TGTGCCAGCAGCTCCCCGGCCGGGAGGGCCGTCACAGATACGCAGTATTTT	CASSSPAGRAVTDTQYF
-	TRBJ1-2	TRBD1	TRBV4-1	TGCGCCAGCAGCCAAGACCGGACAGGGCGTCGCGGTATGGGCTACACCTTC	CASSQDRTGRRGMGYTF
few	TRBJ1-3	TRBD1	TRBV7-9	TGTGCCAGCAGCCCCAGGGGGTTGACTGGAAACACCATATATTTT	CASSPRGLTGNTIYF
few	TRBJ2-3	TRBD1	TRBV5-5	TGTGCCAGCAGCAAGGACGGGGGACAGGGGTTTGTTACGCAGTATTTT	CASSKDGGQGFVTQYF
-	TRBJ2-3	TRBD2	TRBV15	TGTGCCACCAGCAGCGGACTAGCGGGAGGGGATACGCAGTATTTT	CATSSGLAGGDTQYF